This T cell receptor (beta chain) is from a study of shared clonotypes between healthy human individuals. Study results and limitations: Since donors were few, the genetic and exposure-history diversity represented was limited.

Adult Caucasians living in Nashville, Tennessee made up all of the donors. This CDR3 contains 13 residues. With 0 bases removed from V and 1 base from J, the gap between germline ends came to 4 bases. Germline CDR1 reads SGHNT; CDR2 reads YYREEE (reference sequence). As regards this clone: Its antigen remains unidentified. A single base separates this from a much larger clone, so it may be a read error. Additional DNA sequences in this sample encode the identical CDR3.

Method: immunoSEQ multiplex PCR; TCRdb's copy keeps in-frame clones and lacks some. This sample has 2,500,000 or so clones; 90% to 95% occur once, and the top ten carry 0.14%. The chain combines TRBV5-4 with TRBJ1-1; no definite D call. The receptor was isolated from a man aged 18-30 years in good health. Sequencing input: naive CD4+ T cells sorted from blood. Noted subset: CD45RA+ positively selected. CDR3 loop: CASSLGGNTEAFF. The CDR3 DNA is TGTGCCAGCAGCTTGGGAGGGAACACTGAAGCTTTCTTT.